The T cell receptor (beta chain) under discussion was sequenced for a study of blood T cell repertoires in COVID-19. The V gene's germline CDR1 is SNHLY and CDR2 FYNNEI. The CDR3 is 14 amino acids. V shed 6 bases and J 2 bases; nucleotides not matched to a gene: 5. The data were produced by immunoSEQ multiplex PCR, yet TCRdb's version contains in-frame clones alone and is incomplete. The sample records 190,000 or so clones, 80% to 90% being singletons. This receptor was identified in a man between 40 and 49 years old with active or convalescent COVID-19. Sequencing used peripheral blood. V and J are TRBV2 and TRBJ2-5; the match to TRBD1 covers 8 bases. The CDR3 sequence is CASSWTGQQETQYF. Written as DNA, the CDR3 is TGTGCCAGCAGCTGGACAGGGCAACAAGAGACCCAGTACTTC.